The 30 T cell receptor beta chains below all came from one sample that was sequenced in a study of cytomegalovirus exposure and HLA in healthy donors. The data were produced by immunoSEQ multiplex PCR, yet TCRdb's version contains in-frame clones alone and is incomplete. This table holds under 100,000 clones, approximately 96% found once. Input material: PBMCs. The receptors were gathered from a woman younger than 35 in good health and CMV-seronegative.

The chain combines TRBV20-1 with TRBJ2-7, with 9 bases aligning to TRBD1. Germline V gives CDR1 DFQATT, CDR2 SNEGSKA (reference sequence). The CDR3 has 11 amino acids. The CDR3 DNA is TGCATGGTTACAGGGGGCCACGAGCAGTACTTC. Encoded protein: CMVTGGHEQYF.

V is TRBV5-5 and J is TRBJ2-7; D is possibly TRBD2 (5 bases). This CDR3 comprises 16 residues. Between the trimmed V and J ends, which lost 0 bases and 0 bases, there was a span of 13 bases. The germline V gene has CDR1 SGHKS and CDR2 YYEKEE (reference sequence). The chain's CDR3 is CASSLALAGASYEQYF. The CDR3 nucleotides are TGTGCCAGCAGCTTGGCCCTAGCCGGCGCCTCCTACGAGCAGTACTTC.

The chain is built from TRBV25-1 and TRBJ2-1; TRBD2 agrees at 7 bases. Germline CDR1 is MGHDK and CDR2 is SYGVNS. J was trimmed by 9 bases and V by 11 bases; bases with no gene match: 13. The CDR3 has 13 amino acids. Here the CDR3 DNA reads TGTGCCTCCGGGGGGACGGTCGGGGGTGAGCAGTTCTTC. Protein sequence: CASGGTVGGEQFF.

The chain combines TRBV27 with TRBJ2-1; TRBD1 matches 8 bases. With V trimmed by 6 bases and J by 7 bases, 8 bases remained unmatched. The CDR3 has 14 residues. The germline V gene has CDR1 MNHEY and CDR2 SMNVEV (reference sequence). Here the CDR3 DNA reads TGTGCCAGCAGCCAATCGTACAGGGGGAATGAGCAGTTCTTC. Protein: CASSQSYRGNEQFF.

On this clone itself: In the same sample, other DNA sequences code for this CDR3. The gene calls are TRBV27 and TRBJ2-7; 10 bases are shared with TRBD2. The germline V gene encodes CDR1 MNHEY and CDR2 SMNVEV (reference sequence). With 4 bases clipped from V and 2 bases from J, the junction kept 2 bases outside the gene matches. The CDR3 has 14 residues. The CDR3 bases are TGTGCCAGCAGTTGGACTAGCGGTACCTACGAGCAGTACTTC. Its translation: CASSWTSGTYEQYF.

This chain links TRBV7-9 with TRBJ1-2; perhaps TRBD1 as D (6 bases). Germline V lookup: CDR1 SEHNR, CDR2 FQNEAQ (reference sequence). The CDR3 is made up of 14 amino acids. The germline V and J ends were trimmed by 2 bases and 3 bases, with 10 bases remaining between them. CDR3: CASSLTTGYYGYTF. The CDR3 bases are TGTGCCAGCAGCTTAACCACAGGGTACTATGGCTACACCTTC.

The chain links TRBV19 to TRBJ2-1, with D possibly matching TRBD2 (5 bases). The CDR3 covers 17 residues. The V gene's germline CDR1 is LNHDA and CDR2 SQIVND (reference sequence). With 3 bases removed from V and 4 bases from J, the gap between germline ends came to 19 bases. CDR3 residues: CASSIFGNGGLYNEQFF. The CDR3 bases are TGTGCCAGTAGTATTTTCGGGAACGGCGGGCTATACAATGAGCAGTTCTTC.

V is TRBV25-1 and J is TRBJ2-7, with D perhaps TRBD1 (5 bases). Germline CDR1 MGHDK, CDR2 SYGVNS. V was cut by 6 bases and J by 2 bases, with 14 bases left in between. CDR3 size: 14 residues. CDR3: CASSPVGATYEQYF. The CDR3 coding sequence is TGTGCCAGCAGCCCCGTAGGGGCCACCTACGAGCAGTACTTC.

The rearrangement joins TRBV2 to TRBJ1-3; D is unresolved. CDR1 SNHLY and CDR2 FYNNEI come from the germline V gene. V was pared by 8 bases and J by 0 bases, with 20 bases between. This CDR3 spans 17 amino acids. The CDR3 here is CASGLGRDNFSGNTIYF. DNA for the CDR3: TGTGCCAGCGGGTTGGGCAGAGACAACTTCTCTGGAAACACCATATATTTT.

The chain uses TRBV2 and TRBJ2-5; D gene uncertain. The CDR3 runs to 10 residues. V gave up 8 bases and J gave up 5 bases, with 6 bases separating them. The germline gives CDR1 SNHLY, CDR2 FYNNEI. CDR3 sequence (DNA): TGTGCCAGCTCAACTGAGACCCAGTACTTC. This translates into CASSTETQYF.

The J gene is TRBJ2-1, the V gene TRBV7-9, with D perhaps TRBD1 (5 bases). Trimming removed 5 bases at V and 10 bases at J, with 6 bases between. The CDR3 is 10 residues long. Germline V gene sequence: CDR1 SEHNR, CDR2 FQNEAQ (reference sequence). The CDR3 region has the DNA TGTGCCAGCAGCGCAGGGGAGCAGTTCTTC. This codes for CASSAGEQFF.

This chain connects TRBV5-4 to TRBJ2-7; 10 positions match TRBD2. Germline V gives CDR1 SGHNT, CDR2 YYREEE (reference sequence). V shed 4 bases, J shed 0 bases, and the junction held 4 bases outside the gene matches. This CDR3 spans 15 amino acids. Written as DNA, the CDR3 is TGTGCCAGCAGCAATCTAGCGGGAGCCTCCTACGAGCAGTACTTC. Encoded protein: CASSNLAGASYEQYF.

The CDR3 is CASSQEWTVAYEQFF. The CDR3, as DNA: TGCGCCAGCAGCCAGGAATGGACAGTAGCGTATGAGCAGTTCTTC. The chain couples TRBV4-1 to TRBJ2-1; tentative D call: TRBD1 (6 bases). The CDR3 sequence is 15 residues long. Trimming cost V 3 bases and J 8 bases, with 17 bases left between them. Germline V gives CDR1 MGHRA, CDR2 YSYEKL.

The chain carries TRBV11-2 and TRBJ1-5; D uncertain. The V end lost 5 bases, the J end lost 5 bases, and 10 bases lay between the germline ends. This CDR3 is 13 amino acids long. Germline CDR1 is SGHAT and CDR2 is FQNNGV. The CDR3 spells CASSNWPHQPQHF. The DNA for the CDR3 is TGTGCCAGCAGCAATTGGCCCCATCAGCCCCAGCATTTT.

V and J are TRBV27 and TRBJ2-2; tentatively, D is TRBD2 (5 bases). This CDR3 has 17 residues. Trimming took off 5 bases at V and 0 bases at J, with 16 bases between the two ends. Germline values: CDR1 MNHEY, CDR2 SMNVEV (reference sequence). CDR3 protein: CASSTTPQAANTGELFF. The CDR3 DNA follows: TGTGCCAGCAGTACAACCCCCCAAGCGGCGAACACCGGGGAGCTGTTTTTT.

The J gene is TRBJ2-1, the V gene TRBV5-1; 7 nucleotides line up with TRBD2. The CDR3 runs to 16 residues. In germline, CDR1 is SGHRS, CDR2 YFSETQ. Unmatched junction bases numbered 10, after V lost 5 bases and J lost 2 bases. The CDR3 coding sequence is TGCGCCAGCAGGTCGCAGGGAGGGCCCACCTACAATGAGCAGTTCTTC. Residues: CASRSQGGPTYNEQFF.

The chain uses TRBV15 and TRBJ2-3, with 8 bases aligning to TRBD1. With 2 bases clipped from V and 3 bases from J, the junction kept 7 bases outside the gene matches. Germline V lookup: CDR1 LNHNV, CDR2 YYDKDF (reference sequence). This CDR3 comprises 16 residues. This CDR3 is CATSRPGQELTDTQYF. CDR3 coding DNA: TGTGCCACCAGCAGACCGGGACAGGAGCTTACAGATACGCAGTATTTT.

CDR3: CSVRPDRDEQYF. The CDR3 bases are TGCAGCGTGCGACCCGACAGGGACGAGCAGTACTTC. The rearrangement uses TRBV29-1 and TRBJ2-7; 7 bases are shared with TRBD1. With 6 bases clipped from V and 5 bases from J, the junction kept 7 bases outside the gene matches. Germline V lookup: CDR1 SQVTM, CDR2 ANQGSEA. The CDR3 totals 12 residues.

The rearrangement uses TRBV28 and TRBJ1-1; D is uncertain. The CDR3 runs to 15 residues. In germline, CDR1 is MDHEN, CDR2 SYDVKM. V gave up 6 bases and J gave up 0 bases, with 14 bases separating them. The CDR3 nucleotides are TGTGCCAGCAGGAACCGGCGGCTCATGAACACTGAAGCTTTCTTT. It is translated as CASRNRRLMNTEAFF.

The chain recombines TRBV6-6 with TRBJ2-5, with unresolved D. The V gene lost 7 bases and the J gene lost 3 bases, with 15 bases spanning the gap. The CDR3 consists of 14 residues. Germline CDR1 and CDR2: MNHNY and SVGAGI (reference sequence). CDR3 DNA: TGTGCCAGCACCCGAGGCACGCTAGAAGAGACCCAGTACTTC. This gives the protein CASTRGTLEETQYF.

This chain connects TRBV4-1 to TRBJ2-7; 8 positions agree with TRBD1. The germline CDR1 and CDR2 sequences are MGHRA and YSYEKL. CDR3 size: 15 residues. With V trimmed by 4 bases and J by 4 bases, 9 bases remained unmatched. For the CDR3, the DNA is TGCGCCAGCAGCCCGGGGACAGGAGGACTATACGAGCAGTACTTC. Protein product: CASSPGTGGLYEQYF.

The V and J genes are TRBV25-1 and TRBJ2-1, with a weak D call TRBD1 (6 bases). The ends were cut back, 6 bases at V and 6 bases at J, with 12 bases in the middle. The CDR3 length is 13 residues. Per the germline V gene, CDR1 is MGHDK and CDR2 is SYGVNS. For the CDR3, the DNA is TGTGCCAGCAGACAGGGTCCCTCCAATGAGCAGTTCTTC. Translation: CASRQGPSNEQFF.

This chain joins TRBV2 and TRBJ2-7; D is undetermined. Germline V lookup: CDR1 SNHLY, CDR2 FYNNEI. The CDR3 sequence is 9 residues long. The V end was cut by 10 bases, the J end by 1 base, with 2 bases between. CDR3 residues: CATSYEQYF. The CDR3 nucleotides read TGTGCCACTTCCTACGAGCAGTACTTC.

The CDR3, as DNA: TGTGCCCGTACGCGGGGTAGCGGGAGCGGGGAGACCCAGTACTTC. Protein product: CARTRGSGSGETQYF. The chain employs TRBV19 and TRBJ2-5; TRBD2 matches at 9 bases. CDR3 length: 15 amino acids. Germline V gene lookup returns CDR1 LNHDA and CDR2 SQIVND (reference sequence). Unmatched junction bases numbered 15, after V lost 11 bases and J lost 5 bases.

V gene TRBV27 combines with J gene TRBJ1-1; 7 nucleotides line up with TRBD1. Per germline, CDR1 MNHEY and CDR2 SMNVEV (reference sequence). The CDR3 totals 15 residues. J was trimmed by 3 bases and V by 0 bases; bases with no gene match: 4. The DNA for the CDR3 is TGTGCCAGCAGTTTATCGGCAGGGGGAGACACTGAAGCTTTCTTT. This translates into CASSLSAGGDTEAFF.

The V and J genes are TRBV5-1 and TRBJ2-5; D is ambiguous. CDR3 length: 13 residues. The V end lost 1 base, the J end lost 1 base, and 5 bases lay between the germline ends. The germline V gene has CDR1 SGHRS and CDR2 YFSETQ. In DNA form, the CDR3 reads TGCGCCAGCAGCTTGCCTACCCAAGAGACCCAGTACTTC. It codes for CASSLPTQETQYF.

J is TRBJ2-3 and V is TRBV7-6, with D hard to call. This CDR3 spans 13 amino acids. V lost 1 base to trimming and J lost 12 bases, with 14 bases between them. Per the germline V gene, CDR1 is SGHVS and CDR2 is FNYEAQ. This chain's CDR3 is CASSLEWLVDQYF. Here the CDR3 DNA reads TGTGCCAGCAGCTTAGAGTGGCTAGTGGATCAGTATTTT.

In this sample, this clone turned up once. This sequence joins TRBV21-1 and TRBJ2-2; TRBD2 is taken as the D call from the table, unchecked against the DNA. TRBV21-1 is an annotated pseudogene. CDR3 length: 12 amino acids. The CDR3 DNA is TGTGCCAGCGCCACCGCGCGGGGGGAGCTGTTTTTT. Translating it yields CASATARGELFF.

The CDR3 DNA is TGTGCCAGCAGCGTTAACGGACAAGAGCTTAATGGGGATACGCAGTATTTT. The encoded protein is CASSVNGQELNGDTQYF. The V call is TRBV9, the J call TRBJ2-3, with a possible D match to TRBD1 (5 bases). The ends were cut back, 2 bases at V and 6 bases at J, with 22 bases in the middle. The CDR3 has 17 residues. CDR1 SGDLS and CDR2 YYNGEE come from the germline V gene.

This chain joins TRBV5-1 and TRBJ2-7; TRBD1 aligns across 9 bases. The CDR3 consists of 15 residues. Germline V gene sequence: CDR1 SGHRS, CDR2 YFSETQ. Trimming took 4 bases from V and 4 from J; bases not matched to a gene: 9. In DNA, the CDR3 is TGCGCCAGCAGCCCAACTGGGACAGGGTTGTACGAGCAGTACTTC. This gives the protein CASSPTGTGLYEQYF.